This paragraph reports one TCR beta chain. As yet, its antigen is unknown. This entry belongs to a study of OX40 agonist ivuxolimab in advanced cancers. Across the whole study: All patients had ivuxolimab intravenously every 2 weeks at 0.01 to 10 mg/kg. The dose-escalation group included hepatocellular carcinoma, melanoma, renal cell carcinoma and head and neck cancer. Findings and limits, study-wide: At doses 0.1 to 3.0 mg/kg, CD4+ and CD8+ clones expanded.

The repertoire was sequenced with immunoSEQ multiplex PCR; TCRdb's copy has only in-frame clones and lacks some. The sample shows around 140,000 clones, about nine tenths of them seen only once. The CDR3 is 13 amino acids. Germline V gene lookup returns CDR1 SGHRS and CDR2 YFSETQ. V gave up 4 bases and J gave up 2 bases, with 9 bases separating them. The V gene is TRBV5-1, the J gene TRBJ1-2; a weak D match, TRBD1 (6 bases). This TCR was recovered from an adult with an advanced solid tumor such as melanoma, head and neck, liver or kidney cancer. This specimen consisted of CD4+ or CD8+ T cells sorted from blood, obtained in a trial of the OX40 agonist ivuxolimab. For the CDR3, the DNA is TGCGCCAGCAGCCCAACAGGGAACTATGGCTACACCTTC. Translation: CASSPTGNYGYTF.